The sequence of this TCR beta chain was determined in a study of identical twins. Study findings and constraints: Models underestimated how often monozygotic twins shared out-of-frame TCR alpha. There were fewer insertions in abundant cord blood beta clonotypes, but memory repertoires showed no such pattern.

Every sampled donor was Caucasian and healthy. At least ten counts were recorded for this clonotype. Antigen: not known. Germline V lookup: CDR1 LNHNV, CDR2 YYDKDF (reference sequence). The V gene end was trimmed by 3 bases and the J gene end by 9 bases; junction bases not matched to a gene: 12. The CDR3 extends over 16 amino acids. Template switching introduced a universal primer site, and the cDNA bore unique molecular identifiers. TCRdb ran MiXCR on the 5' RACE reads and lists one entry per CDR3 protein. The repertoire has 450,000 or so distinct CDR3 sequences, approximately 18% of them found once; the top ten carry roughly an eighth.

The sample consisted of naive T cells sorted from blood. The clonotype was recovered from a man over 45 in good health. The chain recombines TRBV15 with TRBJ2-1; 9 nucleotides align to TRBD2. The CDR3 bases are TGTGCCACCAGCAGTTTTAGCGGGGGTCCCGATGGTGAGCAGTTCTTC. It yields the protein CATSSFSGGPDGEQFF. The full variable domain, in which reference TRBV15 and TRBJ2-1 provide the parts outside the CDR3, is DAMVIQNPRYQVTQFGKPVTLSCSQTLNHNVMYWYQQKSSQAPKLLFHYYDKDFNNEADTPDNFQSRRPNTSFCFLDIRSPGLGDTAMYLCATSSFSGGPDGEQFFGPGTRLTVL.